The 21 T cell receptor beta chains given below trace back to one sample, sequenced in a study of Graves' ophthalmopathy and Graves' hyperthyroidism. Amplification of TCR beta CDR3 regions used RNA transcripts. Following a first-round RT-PCR that used HTBI primers, a second-round multiplex PCR was carried out. From the multiplex PCR reads, TCRdb called clonotypes with MiXCR, one entry per CDR3 protein. The top ten hold around 12% of the sample, which has under 400,000 distinct CDR3 sequences, roughly a sixth seen once. The sequenced material came from peripheral blood. The origin of the receptors is an adult man with Graves' ophthalmopathy.

This clonotype was recorded many times. The rearrangement links TRBV15 to TRBJ1-1; 11 nucleotides align to TRBD1. The junction had 16 bases not matched to a gene; V was cut back by 0 bases and J by 1 base. Per germline, CDR1 LNHNV and CDR2 YYDKDF (reference sequence). This CDR3 is built from 21 residues. The CDR3 DNA follows: TGTGCCACCAGCAGAGATCTGCGAGGACAGGGGGCAGGGGGGAGGAACACTGAAGCTTTCTTT. Translating it yields CATSRDLRGQGAGGRNTEAFF.

This clonotype has at least ten counts. The chain employs TRBV14 and TRBJ2-2; D is ambiguous. Trimming removed 8 bases from V and 4 bases from J, with 11 bases in between. CDR3 size: 13 residues. The germline V gene encodes CDR1 SGHDN and CDR2 FVKESK. CDR3 sequence reads: CASAYLLTGELFF. DNA for the CDR3: TGTGCCAGCGCATACTTGCTCACCGGGGAGCTGTTTTTT.

This clonotype was observed many times. Here the CDR3 DNA reads TGTGCCAGCAGCACAACTAGCGGGAGGTCCTACGAGCAGTACTTC. It translates to CASSTTSGRSYEQYF. The chain uses TRBV6-2 or TRBV6-3 and TRBJ2-7; 12 positions match TRBD2. Germline V gene data show CDR1 as MNHEY and CDR2 as SVGEGT. CDR3 length equals 15 residues. After removal of 6 bases from V and 1 base from J, the junction contained 4 bases not matched to a gene.

This clonotype was detected many times. This chain connects TRBV30 to TRBJ2-5; a weak D match, TRBD1 (5 bases). Germline-derived CDR1 and CDR2 are GTSNPN and SVGIG (reference sequence). The V end lost 7 bases, the J end lost 5 bases, and 8 bases lay between the germline ends. There are 10 residues in the CDR3. CDR3 nucleotide sequence: TGTGCCTCAGGGTTGGAGACCCAGTACTTC. It is translated as CASGLETQYF.

This clonotype occurred many times. This sequence joins TRBV11-1 and TRBJ2-7, with 8 bases identical to TRBD2. After removal of 1 base from V and 0 bases from J, the junction contained 5 bases not matched to a gene. The CDR3 sequence is 16 residues long. Per germline, CDR1 SGHAT and CDR2 FQDESV (reference sequence). This chain's CDR3 is CASSLGLAQSSYEQYF. The CDR3 bases are TGTGCCAGCAGCTTAGGACTAGCGCAGAGCTCCTACGAGCAGTACTTC.

This chain uses TRBV12-5 with TRBJ1-1, with 7 bases aligning to TRBD1. V lost 2 bases to trimming and J lost 3 bases; unmatched junction nucleotides: 3. The CDR3 loop spans 14 amino acids. The germline gives CDR1 LGHNT, CDR2 FRNRAP. CDR3 sequence (DNA): TGTGCTAGTGGTTTGACAACAGGGGACACTGAAGCTTTCTTT. As protein: CASGLTTGDTEAFF.

This clonotype appeared many times. The chain joins TRBV11-1 to TRBJ2-5; 7 bases match TRBD2. There are 15 residues in the CDR3. Germline CDR1 and CDR2: SGHAT and FQDESV (reference sequence). Germline trimming cut 2 bases from V and 4 bases from J; bases unmatched to any gene: 7. Here the CDR3 DNA reads TGTGCCAGCAGCTTAAAGGCGGGAGCTCTAGAGACCCAGTACTTC. It encodes CASSLKAGALETQYF.

The table lists this clonotype with many counts. This chain joins TRBV6-1 and TRBJ1-5; the D is unclear. The CDR3 has 14 residues. Trimming cost V 3 bases and J 3 bases, with 9 bases left between them. The V gene's germline CDR1 is MNHNS and CDR2 SASEGT. The CDR3 reads CASSDVAVNQPQHF. The DNA of the CDR3 is TGTGCCAGCAGTGATGTGGCAGTCAATCAGCCCCAGCATTTT.

This clonotype showed up many times. The rearrangement uses TRBV7-3 and TRBJ2-7; TRBD2 matches at 13 bases. J gave up 7 bases and V 5 bases, and 14 bases lay outside the gene matches. This CDR3 comprises 17 residues. Germline V gives CDR1 SGHTA, CDR2 FQGTGA. The CDR3 loop reads CASSKLAGGPKVREQYF. The CDR3 DNA reads as TGTGCCAGCAGCAAACTAGCGGGAGGGCCCAAGGTGAGGGAGCAGTACTTC.

The V and J genes are TRBV28 and TRBJ1-2; D is unresolved. The germline V gene has CDR1 MDHEN and CDR2 SYDVKM. This CDR3 is 13 amino acids long. V lost 6 bases, J lost 4 bases, and 12 bases lay in between. This chain's CDR3 is CASSPGLFYGYTF. The DNA of the CDR3 is TGTGCCAGCAGCCCAGGACTGTTCTATGGCTACACCTTC.

Ten or more counts support this clonotype. The genes are TRBV29-1 and TRBJ2-2, with D possibly being TRBD2 (5 bases). The CDR3 spans 13 residues. Germline V gene data show CDR1 as SQVTM and CDR2 as ANQGSEA. V dropped 3 bases and J dropped 1 base, with 6 bases sitting between them. In nucleotides, the CDR3 is TGCAGCGTTGACGAGGGGAACACCGGGGAGCTGTTTTTT. It specifies CSVDEGNTGELFF.

The rearrangement joins TRBV29-1 to TRBJ2-5; D is unresolved. The germline V and J ends were trimmed by 4 bases and 2 bases, with 11 bases remaining between them. In germline, CDR1 is SQVTM, CDR2 ANQGSEA. The CDR3 is made up of 13 amino acids. The CDR3 protein is CSVVPITQETQYF. The CDR3 nucleotides are TGCAGCGTTGTCCCTATCACACAAGAGACCCAGTACTTC.

This clonotype showed up many times. CDR3 protein: CASSLAGTHYGYTF. The CDR3 nucleotides are TGTGCCAGCAGCTTAGCGGGGACACATTATGGCTACACCTTC. The rearrangement joins TRBV7-2 to TRBJ1-2, with a weak D call TRBD1 (6 bases). Germline CDR1 SGHTA, CDR2 FQGNSA. The CDR3 length is 14 residues. V lost 0 bases, J lost 5 bases, and 10 bases lay in between.

This clonotype showed up many times. The rearrangement uses TRBV20-1 and TRBJ1-1; D gene ambiguous. This CDR3 has 15 amino acids. V was trimmed by 0 bases and J by 5 bases, leaving 16 bases between them. From germline, CDR1 is DFQATT and CDR2 SNEGSKA (reference sequence). CDR3 DNA sequence: TGCAGTGCTAGAGAACGCGGTCCAGGCAAGACTGAAGCTTTCTTT. As protein: CSARERGPGKTEAFF.

This clonotype has at least ten counts. The chain links TRBV28 to TRBJ1-6; D possibly corresponds to TRBD1 (5 bases). The V gene's germline CDR1 is MDHEN and CDR2 SYDVKM. The CDR3 contains 17 residues. V lost 4 bases, J lost 7 bases, and 20 bases lay in between. The CDR3: CASSSGPPSLGNSPLHF. Here the CDR3 DNA reads TGTGCCAGCAGTTCAGGGCCGCCCTCCCTCGGAAATTCACCCCTCCACTTT.

This chain links TRBV25-1 with TRBJ1-6; 8 bases match TRBD1. Germline V gene lookup returns CDR1 MGHDK and CDR2 SYGVNS. The CDR3 has 15 residues. V dropped 3 bases and J dropped 7; count of bases not matched to a gene: 5. The CDR3 DNA follows: TGTGCCAGCAGTGACAGGACAGGGTGGAATTCACCCCTCCACTTT. Its translation: CASSDRTGWNSPLHF.

This rearrangement joins TRBV11-2 to TRBJ1-1; D gene unclear. Germline V gives CDR1 SGHAT, CDR2 FQNNGV. Trimming removed 0 bases from V and 1 base from J, with 9 bases in between. CDR3 length equals 15 residues. The CDR3 coding sequence is TGTGCCAGCAGCTTAGAAGGGCGGCCGAACACTGAAGCTTTCTTT. Its translation is CASSLEGRPNTEAFF.

This clonotype was counted at least ten times. The chain joins TRBV19 to TRBJ2-2, with D uncertain. Germline CDR1 is LNHDA and CDR2 is SQIVND (reference sequence). CDR3 size: 14 residues. V was cut by 7 bases and J by 4 bases, with 13 bases left in between. This CDR3 is CASTGITGTGELFF. The CDR3 region has the DNA TGTGCCAGTACCGGAATTACGGGCACCGGGGAGCTGTTTTTT.

This clonotype was recorded many times. V is TRBV11-1 and J is TRBJ2-5; 7 bases fit TRBD2. The CDR3 runs 14 residues. The junction had 9 bases not matched to a gene; V was cut back by 6 bases and J by 5 bases. CDR1 is SGHAT and CDR2 is FQDESV in the germline V gene (reference sequence). The DNA of the CDR3 is TGTGCCAGCAGGCCTACCGGGACTAAGGAGACCCAGTACTTC. Its translation is CASRPTGTKETQYF.

This clonotype was counted ten times or more. The chain is built from TRBV20-1 and TRBJ2-5, with D perhaps matching TRBD2 (6 bases). The V and J ends lost 5 bases and 4 bases respectively, with 14 bases between them. Germline V gene sequence: CDR1 DFQATT, CDR2 SNEGSKA (reference sequence). This CDR3 has 13 residues. The CDR3 here is CSAAGTGGETQYF. CDR3 nucleotide sequence: TGCAGTGCTGCAGGGACTGGGGGAGAGACCCAGTACTTC.

There are many counts of this clonotype. The V call is TRBV6-1, the J call TRBJ1-1, with TRBD1 as a possible D gene (5 bases). The CDR3 has 15 amino acids. Looked up from germline, CDR1 is MNHNS and CDR2 is SASEGT. Trimming took 6 bases from V and 1 from J, leaving 15 bases between them. DNA for the CDR3: TGTGCCAGCAGGGGCGGGGGAATGGGGAACACTGAAGCTTTCTTT. Its translation: CASRGGGMGNTEAFF.